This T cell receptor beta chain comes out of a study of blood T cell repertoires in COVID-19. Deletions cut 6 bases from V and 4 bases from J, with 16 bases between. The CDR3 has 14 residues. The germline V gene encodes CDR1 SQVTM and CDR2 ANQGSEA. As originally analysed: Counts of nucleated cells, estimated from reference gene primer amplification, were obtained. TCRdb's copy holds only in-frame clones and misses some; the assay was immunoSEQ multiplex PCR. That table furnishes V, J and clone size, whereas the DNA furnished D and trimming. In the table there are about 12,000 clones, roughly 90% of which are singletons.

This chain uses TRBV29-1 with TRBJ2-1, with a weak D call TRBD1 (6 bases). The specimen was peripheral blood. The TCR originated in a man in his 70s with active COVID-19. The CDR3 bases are TGCAGCGTGACCTCCGGGACAATATACAATGAGCAGTTCTTC. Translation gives CSVTSGTIYNEQFF.